The rows below give T cell receptor beta chains drawn from one sample of a study of T cells in Graves' hyperthyroidism and ophthalmopathy. TCRdb passed the multiplex PCR reads through MiXCR, listing each CDR3 protein once. The sample has under 300,000 distinct CDR3 sequences, approximately 23% seen once. The specimen sequenced was blood. The receptors originated from a man younger than 40 with Graves' ophthalmopathy. CDR3s include the opening cysteine and the closing phenylalanine or tryptophan. A D gene is named only where the DNA matches it firmly. Only part of the rows carry a size: once, few, many, or a class if the clone is expanded.

V gene: TRBV6-1; J gene: TRBJ2-2; clone size: few; CDR3 length: 17; D gene: TRBD2; CDR3 DNA: TGTGCCAGCAGTGAATTCTTCGAGCGGGAGATTGCCGGGGAGCTGTTTTTT; CDR3 protein: CASSEFFEREIAGELFF
V gene: TRBV7-8; J gene: TRBJ1-3; clone size: many; CDR3 length: 16; D gene: TRBD1; CDR3 DNA: TGTGCCAGCAGCTTAGTGGGACAGGGATCTGGAAACACCATATATTTT; CDR3 protein: CASSLVGQGSGNTIYF
V gene: TRBV5-1; J gene: TRBJ2-1; clone size: NA; CDR3 length: 17; D gene: TRBD2; CDR3 DNA: TGCGCCAGCAGCTTGGCCGGGACTAGCGGGAGTAGCGGTGAGCAGTTCTTC; CDR3 protein: CASSLAGTSGSSGEQFF
V gene: TRBV15; J gene: TRBJ2-2; clone size: NA; CDR3 length: 17; D gene: NA; CDR3 DNA: TGTGCCACCGGCAGAGTCCGACTATCCCAGAACACCGGGGAGCTGTTTTTT; CDR3 protein: CATGRVRLSQNTGELFF
V gene: TRBV7-6; J gene: TRBJ2-3; clone size: few; CDR3 length: 17; D gene: TRBD1; CDR3 DNA: TGTGCCAGCAGCGGCCCCCTCGTGGGACAGGGGGCAGATACGCAGTATTTT; CDR3 protein: CASSGPLVGQGADTQYF
V gene: TRBV30; J gene: TRBJ1-3; clone size: many; CDR3 length: 14; D gene: NA; CDR3 DNA: TGTGCCTGGAGTGTAAACGCAGTTGGAAACACCATATATTTT; CDR3 protein: CAWSVNAVGNTIYF
V gene: TRBV2; J gene: TRBJ1-2; clone size: many; CDR3 length: 14; D gene: NA; CDR3 DNA: TGTGCCAGCAGTGAAGGGGCAGCCCTCTATGGCTACACCTTC; CDR3 protein: CASSEGAALYGYTF
V gene: TRBV5-6; J gene: TRBJ2-5; clone size: NA; CDR3 length: 14; D gene: NA; CDR3 DNA: TGTGCCAGCAGCTTGGGCCAGAGGGTAGAGACCCAGTACTTC; CDR3 protein: CASSLGQRVETQYF
V gene: TRBV5-1; J gene: TRBJ1-2; clone size: NA; CDR3 length: 13; D gene: NA; CDR3 DNA: TGCGCCAGCAGCTTGGAAGTGACCTATGGCTACACCTTC; CDR3 protein: CASSLEVTYGYTF
V gene: TRBV30; J gene: TRBJ2-3; clone size: NA; CDR3 length: 15; D gene: TRBD2; CDR3 DNA: TGTGCCTGGAGTTCCCCCGGGACTAGCGGGAGATATTGGTATTTT; CDR3 protein: CAWSSPGTSGRYWYF
V gene: TRBV10-3; J gene: TRBJ1-5; clone size: NA; CDR3 length: 14; D gene: NA; CDR3 DNA: TGTGCCATCAGTGAACAGTTTAGCAATCAGCCCCAGCATTTT; CDR3 protein: CAISEQFSNQPQHF
V gene: TRBV19; J gene: TRBJ1-5; clone size: few; CDR3 length: 13; D gene: NA; CDR3 DNA: TGTGCCAGTAGTATAGATGACATGGGGCCCCAGCATTTT; CDR3 protein: CASSIDDMGPQHF
V gene: TRBV7-9; J gene: TRBJ1-1; clone size: few; CDR3 length: 18; D gene: TRBD1; CDR3 DNA: TGTGCCAGCACCATAGGGACACAGGGGTGGGTTCGGAACACTGAAGCTTTCTTT; CDR3 protein: CASTIGTQGWVRNTEAFF
V gene: TRBV10-3; J gene: TRBJ2-1; clone size: NA; CDR3 length: 17; D gene: NA; CDR3 DNA: TGTGCCATCAGTGCTTACGATTCTAGGTCCTCCTACAATGAGCAGTTCTTC; CDR3 protein: CAISAYDSRSSYNEQFF
V gene: TRBV11-2; J gene: TRBJ2-3; clone size: many; CDR3 length: 15; D gene: TRBD1; CDR3 DNA: TGTGCCAGCAGCCAACGGGACAGGGTCTTAAATACGCAGTATTTT; CDR3 protein: CASSQRDRVLNTQYF
V gene: TRBV11-2; J gene: TRBJ1-4; clone size: many; CDR3 length: 14; D gene: TRBD1; CDR3 DNA: TGTGCCAGCAGCTTGGCAGGGGGAAGTGAAAAACTGTTTTTT; CDR3 protein: CASSLAGGSEKLFF
V gene: TRBV6-1; J gene: TRBJ2-1; clone size: few; CDR3 length: 14; D gene: NA; CDR3 DNA: TGTGCCAGCTTGAAGGCAGGCCCCTACAATGAGCAGTTCTTC; CDR3 protein: CASLKAGPYNEQFF
V gene: TRBV3-1; J gene: TRBJ2-7; clone size: few; CDR3 length: 16; D gene: NA; CDR3 DNA: TGTGCCAGCAGCCCCTCCCTTAGCGTGAGCTCCTACGAGCAGTACTTC; CDR3 protein: CASSPSLSVSSYEQYF
V gene: TRBV7-9; J gene: TRBJ1-1; clone size: few; CDR3 length: 15; D gene: NA; CDR3 DNA: TGTGCCAGCAGCTTTAGTGCCCAGGGGAACACTGAAGCTTTCTTT; CDR3 protein: CASSFSAQGNTEAFF
V gene: TRBV27; J gene: TRBJ2-3; clone size: NA; CDR3 length: 17; D gene: TRBD2; CDR3 DNA: TGTGCCAGCAGTTCTCCCGGGACTAGCGGAGGCACAGATACGCAGTATTTT; CDR3 protein: CASSSPGTSGGTDTQYF
V gene: TRBV5-1; J gene: TRBJ2-3; clone size: NA; CDR3 length: 16; D gene: TRBD2; CDR3 DNA: TGCGCCAGCAGCCCCGGGCTAGCGGGAGGCCCAGATACGCAGTATTTT; CDR3 protein: CASSPGLAGGPDTQYF
V gene: TRBV2; J gene: TRBJ2-3; clone size: few; CDR3 length: 14; D gene: NA; CDR3 DNA: TGTGCCAGGCTTCAGTGGGGGAGCACAGATACGCAGTATTTT; CDR3 protein: CARLQWGSTDTQYF
V gene: TRBV20-1; J gene: TRBJ2-1; clone size: NA; CDR3 length: 15; D gene: TRBD1; CDR3 DNA: TGCAGTGCTAGAGATCGGGGGACAGGGAGCAATGAGCAGTTCTTC; CDR3 protein: CSARDRGTGSNEQFF
V gene: TRBV7-3; J gene: TRBJ2-1; clone size: few; CDR3 length: 15; D gene: TRBD2; CDR3 DNA: TGTGCCAGCAGCTTGGATAGCGGGAAATACAATGAGCAGTTCTTC; CDR3 protein: CASSLDSGKYNEQFF
V gene: TRBV5-1; J gene: TRBJ2-1; clone size: NA; CDR3 length: 13; D gene: TRBD2; CDR3 DNA: TGCGCCAGCAAAAGCGGGAGGCCCAATGAGCAGTTCTTC; CDR3 protein: CASKSGRPNEQFF
V gene: TRBV3-1; J gene: TRBJ2-5; clone size: NA; CDR3 length: 11; D gene: NA; CDR3 DNA: TGTGCCAGCAGCCAAATCGAGACCCAGTACTTC; CDR3 protein: CASSQIETQYF
V gene: TRBV20-1; J gene: TRBJ1-5; clone size: few; CDR3 length: 13; D gene: NA; CDR3 DNA: TGCAGTGCTACCAAGTCCGCCGATCAGCCCCAGCATTTT; CDR3 protein: CSATKSADQPQHF
V gene: TRBV28; J gene: TRBJ1-1; clone size: many; CDR3 length: 14; D gene: NA; CDR3 DNA: TGTGCCAGCAGTTTATTCGGCCTGAACACTGAAGCTTTCTTT; CDR3 protein: CASSLFGLNTEAFF
V gene: TRBV11-3; J gene: TRBJ2-3; clone size: many; CDR3 length: 14; D gene: NA; CDR3 DNA: TGTGCCAGCAGCTTAGTGGGCAGGGTGGATACGCAGTATTTT; CDR3 protein: CASSLVGRVDTQYF
V gene: TRBV6-1; J gene: TRBJ1-1; clone size: few; CDR3 length: 12; D gene: NA; CDR3 DNA: TGTGCCAGCAGGACACGGGACACTGAAGCTTTCTTT; CDR3 protein: CASRTRDTEAFF
V gene: TRBV20-1; J gene: TRBJ1-4; clone size: few; CDR3 length: 16; D gene: TRBD1; CDR3 DNA: TGCAGTGCTAGAGATCGCGACAGGGCCCCCAAAGAAAAACTGTTTTTT; CDR3 protein: CSARDRDRAPKEKLFF
V gene: TRBV24-1; J gene: TRBJ1-1; clone size: few; CDR3 length: 12; D gene: NA; CDR3 DNA: TGTGCCAACGTTCCGGGTACCGCTGAAGCTTTCTTT; CDR3 protein: CANVPGTAEAFF
V gene: TRBV30; J gene: TRBJ1-1; clone size: NA; CDR3 length: 14; D gene: TRBD1; CDR3 DNA: TGTGCCTGGAGTCCAGGACAGGGTAGGACTGAAGCTTTCTTT; CDR3 protein: CAWSPGQGRTEAFF
V gene: TRBV10-3; J gene: TRBJ2-3; clone size: NA; CDR3 length: 14; D gene: NA; CDR3 DNA: TGTGCCATCAGCGGAGTCAGAAGCACAGATACGCAGTATTTT; CDR3 protein: CAISGVRSTDTQYF
V gene: TRBV19; J gene: TRBJ2-1; clone size: NA; CDR3 length: 15; D gene: TRBD2; CDR3 DNA: TGTGCCAGTAGTACTCAGGGACTACTGAACAATGAGCAGTTCTTC; CDR3 protein: CASSTQGLLNNEQFF
V gene: TRBV11-3; J gene: TRBJ2-3; clone size: many; CDR3 length: 16; D gene: NA; CDR3 DNA: TGTGCCAGCAGCTTAGAGGCCCCGGGATCTCCAGATACGCAGTATTTT; CDR3 protein: CASSLEAPGSPDTQYF
V gene: TRBV4-1; J gene: TRBJ2-3; clone size: few; CDR3 length: 15; D gene: NA; CDR3 DNA: TGCGCCAGCAGCCAAGATCAGCCTGCACCAGATACGCAGTATTTT; CDR3 protein: CASSQDQPAPDTQYF
V gene: TRBV7-9; J gene: TRBJ2-5; clone size: NA; CDR3 length: 12; D gene: NA; CDR3 DNA: TGTGCCAGCACAGGGGATCGAGAGACCCAGTACTTC; CDR3 protein: CASTGDRETQYF
V gene: TRBV6-5; J gene: TRBJ2-5; clone size: NA; CDR3 length: 16; D gene: TRBD2; CDR3 DNA: TGTGCCAGCAGTTACGGGCTAGCGGGAAGCCAAGAGACCCAGTACTTC; CDR3 protein: CASSYGLAGSQETQYF
V gene: TRBV6-1; J gene: TRBJ1-4; clone size: NA; CDR3 length: 14; D gene: NA; CDR3 DNA: TGTGCCAGCAGTTTGACGGCGGTCTTAGGAAAACTGTTTTTT; CDR3 protein: CASSLTAVLGKLFF
V gene: TRBV7-9; J gene: TRBJ1-2; clone size: once; CDR3 length: 14; D gene: NA; CDR3 DNA: TGTGCCAGCAGCTTAGTAGGGGAGGACTATGGCTACACCTTC; CDR3 protein: CASSLVGEDYGYTF
V gene: TRBV19; J gene: TRBJ2-1; clone size: NA; CDR3 length: 15; D gene: TRBD2; CDR3 DNA: TGTGCCAGTAGTCCTAGCGGGAGGGCCGACAATGAGCAGTTCTTC; CDR3 protein: CASSPSGRADNEQFF
V gene: TRBV30; J gene: TRBJ2-1; clone size: many; CDR3 length: 12; D gene: NA; CDR3 DNA: TGTGCCTGGAGCAGACAGCGTGATGAGCAGTTCTTC; CDR3 protein: CAWSRQRDEQFF
V gene: TRBV3-1; J gene: TRBJ2-4; clone size: few; CDR3 length: 16; D gene: NA; CDR3 DNA: TGTGCCAGCAGCCAAGATCGGGTAGGGGGCAAAAACATTCAGTACTTC; CDR3 protein: CASSQDRVGGKNIQYF
V gene: TRBV12-3/TRBV12-4; J gene: TRBJ2-1; clone size: few; CDR3 length: 15; D gene: TRBD2; CDR3 DNA: TGTGCCAGCAGTTTAGGCGGGAGGCCTTACAATGAGCAGTTCTTC; CDR3 protein: CASSLGGRPYNEQFF
V gene: TRBV29-1; J gene: TRBJ1-1; clone size: NA; CDR3 length: 12; D gene: NA; CDR3 DNA: TGCAGCGGTGTTCGGGGGTCCGCTGAAGCTTTCTTT; CDR3 protein: CSGVRGSAEAFF
V gene: TRBV18; J gene: TRBJ1-2; clone size: few; CDR3 length: 15; D gene: TRBD1; CDR3 DNA: TGTGCCAGCTCACCCGGGGACAGAACTAACTATGGCTACACCTTC; CDR3 protein: CASSPGDRTNYGYTF
V gene: TRBV4-1; J gene: TRBJ1-5; clone size: NA; CDR3 length: 19; D gene: TRBD1; CDR3 DNA: TGCGCCAGCAGCCACTCTGATAGGTTAAGTGACAGGGGTTTCCAGCCCCAGCATTTT; CDR3 protein: CASSHSDRLSDRGFQPQHF